The 6 T cell receptor beta chains presented below share a single source sample, sequenced in a study of OX40 agonist ivuxolimab in advanced cancers. Repertoires were generated with immunoSEQ multiplex PCR, while TCRdb's copy carries only in-frame clones and drops some. The sample lists fewer than 50,000 clones, about nine tenths occurring once. The input for sequencing was CD4+ or CD8+ T cells sorted from blood, taken in a trial of the OX40 agonist ivuxolimab. All receptors come from an adult with an advanced solid tumor such as melanoma, head and neck, liver or kidney cancer.

This chain uses TRBV27 with TRBJ2-7, with TRBD2 as a possible D gene (6 bases). Germline values: CDR1 MNHEY, CDR2 SMNVEV (reference sequence). Trimming took 5 bases from V and 7 from J, leaving 21 bases between them. This CDR3 region has 15 residues. The CDR3 DNA follows: TGTGCCAGCAGTAGTGAACCGGGCCTGGGGGGAGAGCAGTACTTC. It is translated as CASSSEPGLGGEQYF.

This clone was observed once. This sequence joins TRBV7-3 and TRBJ2-1, with TRBD1 matching over 7 bases. After removal of 4 bases from V and 10 bases from J, the junction contained 7 bases not matched to a gene. Germline V gene data show CDR1 as SGHTA and CDR2 as FQGTGA. The CDR3 sequence is 13 residues long. The CDR3 DNA is TGTGCCAGCAGCTCTGGGACAGTCCAGGAGCAGTTCTTC. Protein: CASSSGTVQEQFF.

The CDR3 loop reads CASSDGQNYGYTF. DNA for the CDR3: TGTGCCAGCAGTGACGGACAGAACTATGGCTACACCTTC. This sequence joins TRBV6-1 and TRBJ1-2, with D tentatively TRBD1 (6 bases). Per the germline V gene, CDR1 is MNHNS and CDR2 is SASEGT. The CDR3 runs 13 residues. Deletions cut 3 bases from V and 2 bases from J, with 7 bases between.

The chain uses TRBV10-2 and TRBJ2-7, with no clear D. The germline V gene has CDR1 WSHSY and CDR2 SAAADI. The V and J ends lost 1 base and 4 bases respectively, with 14 bases between them. The CDR3 runs 15 residues. This CDR3 reads CASSELGSSIYEQYF. CDR3 DNA: TGCGCCAGCAGTGAGTTAGGTTCATCCATTTACGAGCAGTACTTC.

This chain connects TRBV29-1 to TRBJ2-5; TRBD2 agrees at 7 bases. Germline CDR1 reads SQVTM; CDR2 reads ANQGSEA. The ends lost 5 bases at V and 2 bases at J; junction bases unmatched: 8. This CDR3 is built from 14 residues. The CDR3, as DNA: TGCAGCGTTATATGGGTGGGGGGGCAAGAGACCCAGTACTTC. Protein: CSVIWVGGQETQYF.

This chain uses TRBV27 with TRBJ2-7, with a possible D match to TRBD2 (7 bases). Germline CDR1 and CDR2: MNHEY and SMNVEV (reference sequence). Trimming cost V 6 bases and J 5 bases, with 17 bases left between them. The CDR3 length is 14 residues. Here the CDR3 reads CASRRRGGGDEQYF. The DNA for the CDR3 is TGTGCCAGCAGACGCAGAGGGGGAGGGGACGAGCAGTACTTC.